This T cell receptor beta chain originates from a study of T cell responses to AZD1222 COVID-19 vaccine. Broader study findings: Repertoire samples came only from after the peak T cell response. Among the donors, most were white British and more were female, and clonal diversity was possibly underestimated. Along spike, vaccine-associated CD4 TCRs were found throughout, with dominance at 160-218 and 743-854. Reports say nearly half of spike-specific TCRs go after unmutated variant regions.

Using immunoSEQ multiplex PCR, the repertoire was profiled, and TCRdb retains in-frame clones only, with some absent. This table holds more than 95,000 clones, about 93% found once. CDR3 size: 13 residues. V lost 6 bases and J 4 bases, leaving 12 bases between the germline ends. In germline, CDR1 is SNHLY, CDR2 FYNNEI. Of note for this clone: Its specificity is not known.

V is TRBV2 and J is TRBJ2-5, with D maybe TRBD2 (5 bases). The sequence came from an adult in good health. Specimen: peripheral blood, collected on day 0 of AZD1222 vaccination. The CDR3 bases are TGTGCCAGCAGGGCCACTAGTGCAGAGACCCAGTACTTC. Translation: CASRATSAETQYF.